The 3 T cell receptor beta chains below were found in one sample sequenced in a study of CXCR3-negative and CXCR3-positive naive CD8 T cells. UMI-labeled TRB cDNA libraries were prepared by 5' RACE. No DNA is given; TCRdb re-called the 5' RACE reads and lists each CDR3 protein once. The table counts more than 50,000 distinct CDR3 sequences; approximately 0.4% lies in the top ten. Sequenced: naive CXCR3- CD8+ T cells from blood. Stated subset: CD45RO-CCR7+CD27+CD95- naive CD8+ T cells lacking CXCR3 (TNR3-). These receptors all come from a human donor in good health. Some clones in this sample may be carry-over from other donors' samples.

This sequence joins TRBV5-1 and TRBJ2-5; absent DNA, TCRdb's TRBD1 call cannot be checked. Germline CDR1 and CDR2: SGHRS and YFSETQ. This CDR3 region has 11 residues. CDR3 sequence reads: CASSGRTGEYF.

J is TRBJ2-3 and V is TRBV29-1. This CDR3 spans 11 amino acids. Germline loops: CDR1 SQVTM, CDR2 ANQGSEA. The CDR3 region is CSVDRTDTQYF.

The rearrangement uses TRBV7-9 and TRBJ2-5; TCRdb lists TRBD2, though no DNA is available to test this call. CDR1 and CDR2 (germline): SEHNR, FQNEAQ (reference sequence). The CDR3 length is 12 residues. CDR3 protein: CASTWEGETQYF.